This T cell receptor beta chain was retrieved from a study of T cells in Graves' hyperthyroidism and ophthalmopathy (dated by TCRdb to the late 2010s). Notes on the research overall: Peripheral blood samples were taken at initial diagnosis, before any treatment was given. TCR V-J signatures able to tell the groups apart were searched for in a discovery cohort of approximately 95 patients, of whom more than 40 had Graves' ophthalmopathy and roughly 57 had stable Graves' hyperthyroidism. Whether ophthalmopathy could be predicted prospectively was tested in an independent validation cohort made up of about 20 hyperthyroidism patients plus 17 patients who later progressed to ophthalmopathy. The 90 to 100 discovery patients were randomly divided into training and test sets at a 7:3 ratio. The study also compared thyroid tissue and blood T-cell repertoires from several Graves' hyperthyroidism patients. After sampling, hyperthyroidism patients received methimazole starting at 30 mg daily, and ophthalmopathy patients received high-dose intravenous methylprednisolone. TCR Vbeta CDR3 sequencing of some 140 peripheral blood samples (fewer than 45 ophthalmopathy, 75 or so hyperthyroidism and roughly 17 progressor patients) is reported in the paper.

The investigation overall reported the following: A model built on a 13 V-J signature distinguished ophthalmopathy from stable hyperthyroidism, reaching roughly 88% sensitivity and 81.08% specificity in cross-validation and 80%/75% in testing. In validation, progression to ophthalmopathy was predicted by the model with 70.59% sensitivity and 72% to 80% specificity, a median of 6.5 months before onset. Most expanded thyroid clonotypes (frequency above 0.001) were also detected in blood, suggesting blood repertoires may reflect thyroid immune responses. No statistical method was used to set the sample size in advance, and investigators knew the group allocation.

Stable Graves' hyperthyroidism was defined as the absence of progression to ophthalmopathy over 18 months of follow-up. Hyperthyroidism patients were newly diagnosed, with disease duration under 2 months, and aged 18 to 65 years. Exclusion was applied to patients with uncontrolled infections, other autoimmune diseases, pregnancy or lactation. Diagnoses were established on the basis of clinical symptoms, serum thyroxine and TRAb, thyroid ultrasound, and orbital computed tomography. PBMCs were isolated from more than 8 ml of fresh peripheral blood by Ficoll-Paque density gradient centrifugation. Total RNA was extracted with Trizol reagent, and quality was checked on an Agilent 2100 Bioanalyzer. Amplification of TCR beta CDR3 regions was carried out from RNA transcripts. The TCR CDR3 was subjected to a first round of RT-PCR using the HTBI primer set and the Qiagen OneStep RT-PCR kit. Libraries were constructed in a second round of multiplex PCR, after which size selection and purification were carried out. The libraries were sequenced on an Illumina HiSeq2000 using paired-end 100 bp reads. From the authors' description of their analysis: Raw data were processed with SOAPnuke, discarding reads with adapters, uncalled bases, mean Phred below 15, or no exact constant-primer or identifier match. High-quality paired reads were merged with COPE v1.2.5, and unique nucleotide sequences were defined as clonotypes. MiTCR v1.1 was used to align the clonotypes against IMGT TRBV, TRBD and TRBJ reference segments. The analysis included only V-J combinations with a frequency above 0.0001, which together covered roughly 99% of the repertoires. The TCS score was defined as the ratio of F50 (clonal expansion) to E x V (chaos), calculated using BLOSUM62-based TCRdist between CDR3 peptides within each V-J. Welch's t-statistics and random forest reduced roughly 540 V-J features to under 15, which were used in a naive Bayes classifier (R e1071). TCRdb passed the public sequencing reads through fastp at Q25 and MiXCR, retaining productive beta sequences. Each entry merges the rows of one CDR3 protein and shows their most common DNA and genes. The V and J calls reflect TCRdb's pipeline rather than the authors' work. The sample profile shows about 500,000 distinct CDR3 sequences; 13% to 15% of them were found once. The top ten hold about a sixth of the sample.

Spanning cysteine to phenylalanine, the CDR3 consists of 13 amino acids. The only DNA kept is the CDR3, 39 bases in frame from the first base. The germline V gene provides CDR1 KGHDR and CDR2 SFDVKD. Relative to germline, V is 2 bases shorter and J is 8 bases shorter, with 11 bases between their ends. This clonotype was found a few times. This receptor's antigen is unknown. The input lacks base qualities; no much larger clone sits a single base away. The sequence joins TRBV24-1 to TRBJ1-2, and the D gene may be TRBD1, 6 bases matching. The source of this sequence is a young woman with Graves' hyperthyroidism. Sequenced material: blood. The sequenced DNA: TGTGCCACCAGTGATTCCAGGGGTGAAGGCTACACCTTC. It encodes CATSDSRGEGYTF.